These 27 T cell receptor beta chains originate from one sample sequenced in a study of regulatory T cells in long-lasting Graves disease (dated by TCRdb to 2020 to 2023). Library creation used multiplex PCR. Sequencing took place on an Illumina HiSeq 4000. To build TCR beta libraries, CDR3 regions were amplified by Arm-PCR using iRepertoire HTBI primers. TCRdb applied fastp at Q25 and MiXCR to the public reads, then kept only in-frame beta chains. Each CDR3 protein appears once, grouped with its most common genes and DNA. This sample holds 700,000 or so distinct CDR3 sequences; 25% to 35% were observed only once. Around 42% of the sample is held by the ten biggest clonotypes. Explained via the paper, the time point label denotes: persistent/refractory GD, antithyroid drugs over 5 years with positive TRAb. For both TCR sequencing and RNA sequencing, RNA was extracted from PBMCs in TRIzol. Sequenced material: peripheral blood mononuclear cells (PBMCs), taken when the disease was refractory, from a patient treated with antithyroid drugs. The receptor source for this set is a female donor with Graves disease.

The rearrangement uses TRBV12-3 or TRBV12-4 and TRBJ2-5; 8 bases match TRBD2. The CDR3 covers 19 residues. With 4 bases clipped from V and 3 bases from J, the junction kept 19 bases outside the gene matches. This CDR3 is CASSSRDTGFTGGKETQYF. Here the CDR3 DNA reads TGTGCCAGCAGTTCCCGGGACACAGGGTTTACGGGAGGGAAAGAGACCCAGTACTTC.

The chain combines TRBV29-1 with TRBJ1-2, with 8 bases identical to TRBD1. CDR3 size: 12 residues. Germline V gene data show CDR1 as SQVTM and CDR2 as ANQGSEA. The junction had 4 bases not matched to a gene; V was cut back by 7 bases and J by 3 bases. CDR3 in DNA: TGCAGCGCAGGGGGCGCAGACTATGGCTACACCTTC. Its protein product is CSAGGADYGYTF.

The genes are TRBV4-1 and TRBJ2-5; TRBD2 is a possible D gene (5 bases). From germline, CDR1 is MGHRA and CDR2 YSYEKL. Deletions cut 2 bases from V and 5 bases from J, with 9 bases between. CDR3 length: 13 amino acids. The CDR3 nucleotides are TGCGCCAGCAGCCAACTAGCATGGGAGACCCAGTACTTC. Encoded protein: CASSQLAWETQYF.

This clonotype was detected only once. Sequence at one end of the junction differs from germline and may be a read error. The chain recombines TRBV7-2 with TRBJ2-7; 7 bases line up with TRBD2. Germline lookup yields CDR1 SGHTA and CDR2 FQGNSA. The CDR3 runs to 14 residues. CDR3 region: CASSPREVQRPRCF. The CDR3 DNA reads TGTGCCAGCAGCCCCCGGGAGGTCCAACGCCCACGGTGCTTC.

The V call is TRBV10-3, the J call TRBJ2-5; TRBD2 agrees at 7 bases. The CDR3 is 14 residues long. V gave up 8 bases and J gave up 5 bases; unmatched junction bases: 11. CDR1 and CDR2 from the germline V gene are ENHRY and SYGVKD. CDR3 in amino acids: CAISLGEGEETQYF. The CDR3, as DNA: TGTGCCATCTCGCTGGGGGAGGGAGAGGAGACCCAGTACTTC.

This clonotype showed up just once. J is TRBJ1-3 and V is TRBV24-1; 7 positions agree with TRBD1. Per germline, CDR1 KGHDR and CDR2 SFDVKD. The J segment lost 0 bases and the V segment lost 10 bases, leaving 17 bases of the junction unmatched. This CDR3 comprises 18 residues. CDR3 region: CATHILWDRINSGNTIYF. The CDR3 region has the DNA TGTGCCACTCATATCCTTTGGGACAGAATAAACTCTGGAAACACCATATATTTT.

CDR3 DNA: TGTGCCAGCAGTTTTTTGACAAACTACGAGCAGTACTTC. Its protein product is CASSFLTNYEQYF. The chain has TRBV12-3 or TRBV12-4 and TRBJ2-7; no clear D. CDR3 size: 13 residues. Trimming removed 3 bases at V and 3 bases at J, with 9 bases between.

In this sample, this clonotype turned up many times. This chain connects TRBV3-1 to TRBJ2-7; possible D gene TRBD1, 5 bases. Germline V gene data show CDR1 as LGHDT and CDR2 as YNNKEL (reference sequence). The CDR3 is 13 amino acids. Trimming took 4 bases from V and 5 from J, leaving 12 bases between them. This CDR3 is CASSRDRIHEQYF. For the CDR3, the DNA is TGTGCCAGCAGCCGCGACAGAATCCACGAGCAGTACTTC.

A note on this clonotype: This likely comes from a read error, as the CDR3 has no conserved phenylalanine or tryptophan at its end. This chain uses TRBV27 with TRBJ1-4; D is possibly TRBD1 (5 bases). Trimming left V 6 bases short and J 4 bases short, with 12 bases between. Per germline, CDR1 MNHEY and CDR2 SMNVEV (reference sequence). The CDR3 is 14 residues long. The DNA for the CDR3 is TGTGCCAGCAGAACTGTGGGGGTTAATGAAAAACTGTTTTGT. Its translation is CASRTVGVNEKLFC.

The J gene is TRBJ2-7, the V gene TRBV3-1; D call uncertain. Trimming shortened V by 1 base and J by 6 bases, and 13 bases separated the two germline ends. CDR3 length equals 14 residues. CDR1 is LGHDT, CDR2 YNNKEL, per germline (reference sequence). The CDR3 spells CASSQGTDIREQYF. CDR3 nucleotides: TGTGCCAGCAGCCAAGGGACGGATATACGCGAGCAGTACTTC.

This clonotype was seen many times. The chain is built from TRBV12-3 or TRBV12-4 and TRBJ2-7; 11 bases are a match to TRBD2. The CDR3 is 18 residues long. V gave up 3 bases and J gave up 3 bases; unmatched junction bases: 13. CDR3 sequence: CASSFPPPTSGIRYEQYF. CDR3 nucleotides: TGTGCCAGCAGTTTCCCGCCCCCGACTAGCGGGATTCGCTACGAGCAGTACTTC.

This clonotype was counted many times. The V and J genes are TRBV2 and TRBJ2-2; D remains unclear. CDR3 length: 15 residues. Germline assignment: CDR1 SNHLY and CDR2 FYNNEI. Trimming cost V 3 bases and J 4 bases, with 12 bases left between them. CDR3 nucleotides: TGTGCCAGCAGTGACGCCCAGCCCGGCACCGGGGAGCTGTTTTTT. As protein: CASSDAQPGTGELFF. The variable domain in full, completed from reference TRBV2 and TRBJ2-2, reads EPEVTQTPSHQVTQMGQEVILRCVPISNHLYFYWYRQILGQKVEFLVSFYNNEISEKSEIFDDQFSVERPDGSNFTLKIRSTKLEDSAMYFCASSDAQPGTGELFFGEGSRLTVL.

This clonotype came up many times. The rearrangement uses TRBV6-4 and TRBJ2-7, with unresolved D. Germline V gene data show CDR1 as MRHNA and CDR2 as SNTAGT. The CDR3 has 13 residues. Trimming cost V 4 bases and J 6 bases, with 13 bases left between them. The CDR3 DNA follows: TGTGCCAGCAGTGTTGGGGAAAGGACCGAGCAGTACTTC. Encoded protein: CASSVGERTEQYF.

This clonotype has only a few counts. The chain couples TRBV12-3 or TRBV12-4 to TRBJ1-4, with D possibly being TRBD1 (5 bases). This CDR3 is built from 16 residues. V was cut by 6 bases and J by 8 bases, with 22 bases left in between. CDR3 nucleotides: TGTGCCAGCAGACTCTCTGGGACCGGGGTCTTGGAAAAACTGTTTTTT. Protein sequence: CASRLSGTGVLEKLFF.

The rearrangement joins TRBV7-9 to TRBJ1-2; no reliable D call. The CDR3 has 15 amino acids. V lost 3 bases and J lost 8, with 19 bases in between. Germline V gene lookup returns CDR1 SEHNR and CDR2 FQNEAQ (reference sequence). In DNA form, the CDR3 reads TGTGCCAGCAGCTTCTCGCGAGCGGCCTGGATGGGCTACACCTTC. It translates to CASSFSRAAWMGYTF.

The genes are TRBV5-6 and TRBJ1-1; D is undetermined. The germline CDR1 and CDR2 sequences are SGHDT and YYEEEE. Between the trimmed V and J ends, which lost 0 bases and 0 bases, there was a span of 15 bases. CDR3 length: 17 residues. This CDR3 is CASSLAGSISLNTEAFF. The CDR3 DNA sequence: TGTGCCAGCAGCTTGGCGGGCAGCATTTCATTGAACACTGAAGCTTTCTTT.

This sequence joins TRBV6-2 or TRBV6-3 and TRBJ2-7; the match to TRBD1 covers 11 bases. The germline V gene has CDR1 MNHEY and CDR2 SVGEGT. The ends lost 5 bases at V and 3 bases at J; junction bases unmatched: 9. There are 16 residues in the CDR3. CDR3 nucleotide sequence: TGTGCCAGCAGTGAAAGCCGGACAGGGGGCGGCTACGAGCAGTACTTC. Amino acids: CASSESRTGGGYEQYF.

The rearrangement uses TRBV19 and TRBJ1-2; D remains unclear. The ends were cut back, 6 bases at V and 1 base at J, with 9 bases in the middle. The CDR3 consists of 13 residues. Germline values: CDR1 LNHDA, CDR2 SQIVND (reference sequence). CDR3: CASSTTNNYGYTF. The CDR3, as DNA: TGTGCCAGTAGCACGACCAATAACTATGGCTACACCTTC.

This clonotype was seen a single time. The CDR3 region is CASSLGPGQTYEQYF. The CDR3 region has the DNA TGCGCCAGCAGCTTGGGTCCGGGACAGACCTACGAGCAGTACTTC. The chain combines TRBV5-1 with TRBJ2-7; TRBD1 matches at 7 bases. The CDR3 length is 15 residues. V shed 0 bases and J 2 bases; nucleotides not matched to a gene: 5. Germline lookup yields CDR1 SGHRS and CDR2 YFSETQ.

The chain joins TRBV2 to TRBJ1-5; possible D gene TRBD1, 6 bases. The germline V gene has CDR1 SNHLY and CDR2 FYNNEI. Trimming took off 2 bases at V and 3 bases at J, with 14 bases between the two ends. The CDR3 is 16 residues long. The CDR3 loop reads CASSELGAAHNQPQHF. CDR3 DNA: TGTGCCAGCAGTGAACTGGGGGCTGCCCACAATCAGCCCCAGCATTTT.

The chain combines TRBV7-2 with TRBJ2-7; 11 positions match TRBD2. Germline assignment: CDR1 SGHTA and CDR2 FQGNSA. CDR3 length equals 13 residues. Losses at the gene ends were 5 bases for V and 8 bases for J; bases not matched to a gene: 5. The CDR3 spells CASSVGLAGQQYF. CDR3 in DNA: TGTGCCAGCAGCGTTGGACTAGCGGGCCAGCAGTACTTC.

The chain is built from TRBV29-1 and TRBJ1-2; D might be TRBD1 (5 bases). This CDR3 has 13 residues. Germline CDR1 and CDR2: SQVTM and ANQGSEA. Trimming shortened V by 5 bases and J by 4 bases, and 14 bases separated the two germline ends. In DNA, the CDR3 is TGCAGCGTTACCGGGGGAACTGGCTATGGCTACACCTTC. Protein: CSVTGGTGYGYTF.

Note on this clonotype: A much bigger clone sits one base away, suggesting this may be a read error. The V and J genes are TRBV2 and TRBJ2-7, with D hard to call. Per the germline V gene, CDR1 is SNHLY and CDR2 is FYNNEI. The CDR3 covers 14 residues. Here the CDR3 DNA reads TGTGCCAGCAGTGAATTCCTAGGCGCCTACGAGCAGCACTTC. It yields the protein CASSEFLGAYEQHF.

This rearrangement joins TRBV10-3 to TRBJ2-7; the match to TRBD2 covers 9 bases. The CDR3 has 13 amino acids. V lost 8 bases to trimming and J lost 2 bases; unmatched junction nucleotides: 4. Germline V gene sequence: CDR1 ENHRY, CDR2 SYGVKD. CDR3 sequence: CAIGLAGPYEQYF. In nucleotides, the CDR3 is TGTGCCATCGGGCTAGCGGGGCCCTACGAGCAGTACTTC.

As concerns this clonotype: The junction differs from germline at one of its ends, possibly a read error. The DNA for the CDR3 is TGTGCCAGTAGTATCTTGGGACTAGCGGGAGTAGATGCGCAGTATTTT. Translating gives CASSILGLAGVDAQYF. This sequence joins TRBV19 and TRBJ2-3, with 14 nucleotides matching TRBD2. Germline assignment: CDR1 LNHDA and CDR2 SQIVND (reference sequence). The CDR3 consists of 16 residues.

This clonotype has more than one count but fewer than ten. The genes are TRBV9 and TRBJ1-4; D uncertain. This CDR3 region has 15 residues. The germline V gene encodes CDR1 SGDLS and CDR2 YYNGEE. V lost 4 bases and J 5 bases, leaving 15 bases between the germline ends. CDR3 DNA: TGTGCCAGCAGCACCGGTGGGCAGGAGAATGAAAAACTGTTTTTT. Protein product: CASSTGGQENEKLFF.

The chain combines TRBV6-9 with TRBJ1-1; maybe TRBD1 (5 bases). This CDR3 comprises 13 residues. Trimming removed 3 bases from V and 7 bases from J, with 12 bases in between. Germline CDR1 and CDR2: MNHGY and SVAAGI. The CDR3 reads CASSYSGTFEAFF. CDR3 nucleotide sequence: TGTGCCAGCAGTTACTCCGGGACGTTTGAAGCTTTCTTT.